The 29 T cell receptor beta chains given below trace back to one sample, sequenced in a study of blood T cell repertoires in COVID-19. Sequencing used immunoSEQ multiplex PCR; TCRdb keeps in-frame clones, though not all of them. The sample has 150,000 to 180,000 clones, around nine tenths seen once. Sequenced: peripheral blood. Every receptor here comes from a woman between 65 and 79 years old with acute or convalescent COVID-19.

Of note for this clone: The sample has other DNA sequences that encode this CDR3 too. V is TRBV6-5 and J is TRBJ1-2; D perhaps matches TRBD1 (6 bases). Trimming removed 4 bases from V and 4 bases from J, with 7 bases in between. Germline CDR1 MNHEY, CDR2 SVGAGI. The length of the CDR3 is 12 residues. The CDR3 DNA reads TGTGCCAGCAGTTCACAGGGCTATGGCTACACCTTC. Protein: CASSSQGYGYTF.

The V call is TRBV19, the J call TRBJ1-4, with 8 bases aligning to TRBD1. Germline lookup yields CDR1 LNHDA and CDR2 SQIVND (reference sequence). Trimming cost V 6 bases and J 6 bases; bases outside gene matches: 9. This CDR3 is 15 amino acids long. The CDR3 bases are TGTGCCAGTAGCCTGACAGGGGCCCCGGATGAAAAACTGTTTTTT. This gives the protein CASSLTGAPDEKLFF.

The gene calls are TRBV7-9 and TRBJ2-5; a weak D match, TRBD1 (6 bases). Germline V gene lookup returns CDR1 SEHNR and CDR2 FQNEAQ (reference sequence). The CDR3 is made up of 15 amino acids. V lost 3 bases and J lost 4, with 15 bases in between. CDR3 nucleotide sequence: TGTGCCAGCAGCTTTACCCAGGGGCATGGAGAGACCCAGTACTTC. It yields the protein CASSFTQGHGETQYF. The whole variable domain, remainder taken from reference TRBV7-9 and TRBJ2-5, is DTGVSQNPRHKITKRGQNVTFRCDPISEHNRLYWYRQTLGQGPEFLTYFQNEAQLEKSRLLSDRFSAERPKGSFSTLEIQRTEQGDSAMYLCASSFTQGHGETQYFGPGTRLLVL.

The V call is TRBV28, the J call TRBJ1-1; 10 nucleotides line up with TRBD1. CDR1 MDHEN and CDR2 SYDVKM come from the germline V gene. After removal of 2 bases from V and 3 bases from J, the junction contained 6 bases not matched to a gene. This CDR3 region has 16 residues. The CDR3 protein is CASSLGTGVGDTEAFF. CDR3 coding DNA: TGTGCCAGCAGTTTAGGGACAGGGGTCGGAGACACTGAAGCTTTCTTT.

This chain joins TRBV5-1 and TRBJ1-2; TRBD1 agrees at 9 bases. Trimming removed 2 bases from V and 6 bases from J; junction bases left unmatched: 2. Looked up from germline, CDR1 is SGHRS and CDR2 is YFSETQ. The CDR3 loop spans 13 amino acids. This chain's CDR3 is CASSLTGGDGYTF. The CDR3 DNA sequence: TGCGCCAGCAGCTTAACAGGGGGCGATGGCTACACCTTC.

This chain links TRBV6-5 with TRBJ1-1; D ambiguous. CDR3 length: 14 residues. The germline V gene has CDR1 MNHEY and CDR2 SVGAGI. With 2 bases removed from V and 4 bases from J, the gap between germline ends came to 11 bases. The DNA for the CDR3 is TGTGCCAGCAGTTACCTTTCCGGGTTCACTGAAGCTTTCTTT. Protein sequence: CASSYLSGFTEAFF.

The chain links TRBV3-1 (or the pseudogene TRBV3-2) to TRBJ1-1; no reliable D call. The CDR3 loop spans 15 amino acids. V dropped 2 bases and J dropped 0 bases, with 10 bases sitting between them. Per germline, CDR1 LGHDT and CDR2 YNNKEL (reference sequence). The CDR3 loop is CASSQTGQLNTEAFF. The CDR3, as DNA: TGTGCCAGCAGCCAAACCGGTCAACTGAACACTGAAGCTTTCTTT.

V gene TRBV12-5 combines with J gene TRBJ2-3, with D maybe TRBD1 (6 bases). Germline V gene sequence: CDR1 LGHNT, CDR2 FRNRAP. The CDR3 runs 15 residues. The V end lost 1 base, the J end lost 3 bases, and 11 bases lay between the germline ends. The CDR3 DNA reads TGTGCTAGTGGTTTGGGACAGGTGGAGACAGATACGCAGTATTTT. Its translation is CASGLGQVETDTQYF. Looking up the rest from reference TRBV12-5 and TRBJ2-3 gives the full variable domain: DARVTQTPRHKVTEMGQEVTMRCQPILGHNTVFWYRQTMMQGLELLAYFRNRAPLDDSGMPKDRFSAEMPDATLATLKIQPSEPRDSAVYFCASGLGQVETDTQYFGPGTRLTVL.

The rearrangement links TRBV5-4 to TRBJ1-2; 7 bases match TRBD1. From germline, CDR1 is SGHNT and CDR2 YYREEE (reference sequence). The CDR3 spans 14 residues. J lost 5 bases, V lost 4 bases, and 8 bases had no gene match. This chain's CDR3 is CASSKRTGEYGYTF. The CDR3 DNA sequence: TGTGCCAGCAGCAAACGGACAGGAGAATATGGCTACACCTTC.

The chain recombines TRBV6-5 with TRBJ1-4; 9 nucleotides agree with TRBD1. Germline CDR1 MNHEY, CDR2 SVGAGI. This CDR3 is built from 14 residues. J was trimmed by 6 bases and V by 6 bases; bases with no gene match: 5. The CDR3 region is CASRSGTGYEKLFF. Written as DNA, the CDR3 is TGTGCCAGCAGATCCGGGACAGGGTATGAAAAACTGTTTTTT.

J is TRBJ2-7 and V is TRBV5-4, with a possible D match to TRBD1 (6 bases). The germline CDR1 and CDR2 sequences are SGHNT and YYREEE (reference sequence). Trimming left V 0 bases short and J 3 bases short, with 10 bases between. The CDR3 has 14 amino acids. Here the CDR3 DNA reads TGTGCCAGCAGCTTGGATGTCAGGGGCTACGAGCAGTACTTC. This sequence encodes CASSLDVRGYEQYF.

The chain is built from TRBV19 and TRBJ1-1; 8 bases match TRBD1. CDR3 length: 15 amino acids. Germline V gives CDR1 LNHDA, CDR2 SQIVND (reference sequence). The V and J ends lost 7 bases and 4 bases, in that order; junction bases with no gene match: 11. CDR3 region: CASIDDRGLTTEAFF. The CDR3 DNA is TGTGCCAGTATCGATGACAGGGGATTAACCACTGAAGCTTTCTTT.

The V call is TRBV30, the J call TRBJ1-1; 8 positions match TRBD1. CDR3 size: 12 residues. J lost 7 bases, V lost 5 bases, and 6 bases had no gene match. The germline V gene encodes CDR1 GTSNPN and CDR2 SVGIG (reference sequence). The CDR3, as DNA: TGTGCCTGGGGGCAGGGGGCAGTTGAAGCTTTCTTT. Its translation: CAWGQGAVEAFF. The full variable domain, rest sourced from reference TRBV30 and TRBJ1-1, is SQTIHQWPATLVQPVGSPLSLECTVEGTSNPNLYWYRQAAGRGLQLLFYSVGIGQISSEVPQNLSASRPQDRQFILSSKKLLLSDSGFYLCAWGQGAVEAFFGQGTRLTVV.

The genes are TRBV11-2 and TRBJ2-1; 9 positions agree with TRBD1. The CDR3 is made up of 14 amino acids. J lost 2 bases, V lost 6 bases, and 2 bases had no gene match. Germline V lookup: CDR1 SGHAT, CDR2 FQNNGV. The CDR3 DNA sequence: TGTGCCAGCAGTGGGGACAGGGCCTACAATGAGCAGTTCTTC. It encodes CASSGDRAYNEQFF.

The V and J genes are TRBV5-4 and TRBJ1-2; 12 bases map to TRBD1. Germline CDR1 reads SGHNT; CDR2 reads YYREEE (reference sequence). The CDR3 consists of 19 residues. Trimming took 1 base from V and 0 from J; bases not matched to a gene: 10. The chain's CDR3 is CASSLRRGTGGNSNYGYTF. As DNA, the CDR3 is TGTGCCAGCAGCTTGAGGCGAGGGACAGGGGGCAACTCTAACTATGGCTACACCTTC.

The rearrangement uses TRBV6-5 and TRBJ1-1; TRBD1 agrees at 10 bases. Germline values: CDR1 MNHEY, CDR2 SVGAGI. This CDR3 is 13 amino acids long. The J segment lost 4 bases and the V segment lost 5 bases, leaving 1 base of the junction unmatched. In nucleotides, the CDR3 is TGTGCCAGCAGTCGGACAGGGGGCACTGAAGCTTTCTTT. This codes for CASSRTGGTEAFF.

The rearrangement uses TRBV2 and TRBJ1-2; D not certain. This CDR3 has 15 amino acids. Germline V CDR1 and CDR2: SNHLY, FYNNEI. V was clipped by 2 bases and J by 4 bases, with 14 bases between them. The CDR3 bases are TGTGCCAGCAGTGAAAATCGTGTTTTCCCCTATGGCTACACCTTC. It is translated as CASSENRVFPYGYTF.

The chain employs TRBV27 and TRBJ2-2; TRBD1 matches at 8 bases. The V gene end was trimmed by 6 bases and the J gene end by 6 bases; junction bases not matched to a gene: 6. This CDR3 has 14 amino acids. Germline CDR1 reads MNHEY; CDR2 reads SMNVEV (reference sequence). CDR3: CASRSLDRAGELFF. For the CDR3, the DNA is TGTGCCAGCAGAAGCCTGGACAGGGCCGGGGAGCTGTTTTTT.

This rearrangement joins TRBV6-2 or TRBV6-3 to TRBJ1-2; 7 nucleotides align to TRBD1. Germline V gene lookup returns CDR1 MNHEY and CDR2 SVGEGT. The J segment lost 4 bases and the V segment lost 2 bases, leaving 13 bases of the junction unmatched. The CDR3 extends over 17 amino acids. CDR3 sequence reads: CASSYREGQPQIYGYTF. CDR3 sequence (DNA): TGTGCCAGCAGTTACCGCGAGGGACAGCCTCAAATCTATGGCTACACCTTC.

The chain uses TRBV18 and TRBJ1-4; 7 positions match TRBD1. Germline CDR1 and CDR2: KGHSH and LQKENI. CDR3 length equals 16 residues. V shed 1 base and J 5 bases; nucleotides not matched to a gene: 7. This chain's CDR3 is CASSPQGANSNEKLFF. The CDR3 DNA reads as TGTGCCAGCTCACCACAGGGGGCAAACAGCAATGAAAAACTGTTTTTT.

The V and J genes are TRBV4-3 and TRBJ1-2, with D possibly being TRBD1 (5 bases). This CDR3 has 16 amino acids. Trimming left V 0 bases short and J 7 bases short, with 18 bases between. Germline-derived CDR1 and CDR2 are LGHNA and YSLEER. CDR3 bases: TGCGCCAGCAGCCAAGATCACTACGGGGGTTCAGGTGGCTACACCTTC. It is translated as CASSQDHYGGSGGYTF.

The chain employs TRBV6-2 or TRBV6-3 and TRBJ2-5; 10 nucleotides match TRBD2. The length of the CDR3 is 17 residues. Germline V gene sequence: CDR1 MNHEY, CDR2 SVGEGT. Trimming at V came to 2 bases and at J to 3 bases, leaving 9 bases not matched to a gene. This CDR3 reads CASSYNRLAGGKETQYF. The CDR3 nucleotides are TGTGCCAGCAGTTACAACCGATTAGCGGGGGGTAAAGAGACCCAGTACTTC.

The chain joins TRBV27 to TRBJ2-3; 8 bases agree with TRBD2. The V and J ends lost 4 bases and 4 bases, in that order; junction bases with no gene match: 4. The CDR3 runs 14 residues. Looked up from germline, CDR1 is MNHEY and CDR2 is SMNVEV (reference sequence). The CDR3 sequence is CASSSPGLADTQYF. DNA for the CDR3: TGTGCCAGCAGTTCCCCGGGACTAGCAGATACGCAGTATTTT.

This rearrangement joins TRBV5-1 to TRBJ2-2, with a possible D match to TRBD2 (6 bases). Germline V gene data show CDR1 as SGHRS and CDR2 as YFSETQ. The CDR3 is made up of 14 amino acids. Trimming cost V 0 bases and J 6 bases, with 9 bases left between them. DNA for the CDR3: TGCGCCAGCAGCTTGGAATCGGGGGCCGGGGAGCTGTTTTTT. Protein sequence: CASSLESGAGELFF.

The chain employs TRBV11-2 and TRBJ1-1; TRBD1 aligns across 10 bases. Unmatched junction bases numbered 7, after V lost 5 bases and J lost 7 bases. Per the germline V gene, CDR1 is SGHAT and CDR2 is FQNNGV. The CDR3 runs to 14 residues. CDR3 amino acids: CASSKGQGGSEAFF. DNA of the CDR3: TGTGCCAGCAGCAAAGGACAGGGGGGAAGTGAAGCTTTCTTT. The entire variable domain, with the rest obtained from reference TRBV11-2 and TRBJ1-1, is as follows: EAGVAQSPRYKIIEKRQSVAFWCNPISGHATLYWYQQILGQGPKLLIQFQNNGVVDDSQLPKDRFSAERLKGVDSTLKIQPAKLEDSAVYLCASSKGQGGSEAFFGQGTRLTVV.

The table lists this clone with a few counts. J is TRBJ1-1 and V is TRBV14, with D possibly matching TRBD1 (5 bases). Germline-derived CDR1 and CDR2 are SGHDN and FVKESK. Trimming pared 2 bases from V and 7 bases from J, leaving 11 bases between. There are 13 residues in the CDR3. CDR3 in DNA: TGTGCCAGCAGCCAACAGACAGTGAGTGAAGCTTTCTTT. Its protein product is CASSQQTVSEAFF.

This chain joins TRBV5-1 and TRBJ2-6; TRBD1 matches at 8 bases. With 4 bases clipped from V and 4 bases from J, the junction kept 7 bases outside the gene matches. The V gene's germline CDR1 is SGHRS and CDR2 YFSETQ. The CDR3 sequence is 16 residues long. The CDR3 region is CASSNGQGSGANVLTF. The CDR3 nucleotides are TGCGCCAGCAGCAATGGACAGGGCTCCGGGGCCAACGTCCTGACTTTC. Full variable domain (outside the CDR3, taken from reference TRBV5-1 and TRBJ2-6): KAGVTQTPRYLIKTRGQQVTLSCSPISGHRSVSWYQQTPGQGLQFLFEYFSETQRNKGNFPGRFSGRQFSNSRSEMNVSTLELGDSALYLCASSNGQGSGANVLTFGAGSRLTVL.

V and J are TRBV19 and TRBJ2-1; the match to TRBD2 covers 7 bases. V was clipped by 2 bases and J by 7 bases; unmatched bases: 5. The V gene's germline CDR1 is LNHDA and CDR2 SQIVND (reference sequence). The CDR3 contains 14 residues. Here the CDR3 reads CASSIRGGGNEQFF. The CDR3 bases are TGTGCCAGTAGTATACGTGGGGGGGGAAATGAGCAGTTCTTC.

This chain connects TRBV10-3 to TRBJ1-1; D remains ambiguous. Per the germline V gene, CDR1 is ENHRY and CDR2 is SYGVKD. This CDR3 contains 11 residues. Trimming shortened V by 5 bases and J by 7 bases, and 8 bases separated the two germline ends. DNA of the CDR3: TGTGCCATCAGTCCCGGCGGTGAAGCTTTCTTT. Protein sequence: CAISPGGEAFF.